The 19 T cell receptor beta chains given below trace back to one sample, sequenced in a study of T cells in Graves' hyperthyroidism and ophthalmopathy. The investigators amplified TCR beta CDR3 regions from RNA transcripts. First-round RT-PCR of the TCR CDR3 relied on the HTBI primer set. TCRdb recomputed calls from the multiplex PCR reads with MiXCR, one row per CDR3 protein. The profile covers around 250,000 distinct CDR3 sequences, with around 25% appearing a single time and approximately 35% taken by the ten largest. The sequenced sample was blood. These receptors came from a woman aged 40 to 55 with Graves' ophthalmopathy.

This clonotype was recorded many times. V and J are TRBV19 and TRBJ2-7, with D possibly called TRBD1 or TRBD2 (5 bases each). The germline V and J ends were trimmed by 5 bases and 2 bases, with 13 bases remaining between them. This CDR3 is built from 14 residues. Germline V CDR1 and CDR2: LNHDA, SQIVND (reference sequence). In DNA form, the CDR3 reads TGTGCCAGTAGTCCCAGGGACCAGACCTACGAGCAGTACTTC. Residues: CASSPRDQTYEQYF.

This clonotype was observed at least ten times. The chain combines TRBV4-2 with TRBJ1-2; D gene unclear. This CDR3 comprises 15 residues. Trimming shortened V by 0 bases and J by 0 bases, and 8 bases separated the two germline ends. Germline V CDR1 and CDR2: LGHNA, YNFKEQ. The CDR3 here is CASSQDRMANYGYTF. Here the CDR3 DNA reads TGTGCCAGCAGCCAAGACAGGATGGCTAACTATGGCTACACCTTC.

The chain recombines TRBV29-1 with TRBJ1-2; no clear D. The CDR3 loop spans 11 amino acids. The V and J ends lost 4 bases and 4 bases respectively, with 7 bases between them. CDR1 is SQVTM, CDR2 ANQGSEA, per germline. The CDR3 region is CSVGTVYGYTF. CDR3 nucleotide sequence: TGCAGCGTTGGGACCGTCTATGGCTACACCTTC.

This clonotype was found a few times. The chain employs TRBV6-1 and TRBJ1-2; D unclear. Trimming pared 6 bases from V and 6 bases from J, leaving 8 bases between. Germline CDR1 reads MNHNS; CDR2 reads SASEGT. The CDR3 consists of 11 residues. DNA of the CDR3: TGTGCCAGCAGGGGTTCAGATGGCTACACCTTC. Its protein product is CASRGSDGYTF.

This clonotype was seen many times. A read error may account for a junction end that differs from germline. The chain has TRBV5-1 and TRBJ2-7; 8 bases are shared with TRBD1. CDR1 is SGHRS, CDR2 YFSETQ, per germline. This CDR3 region has 15 residues. The CDR3 reads CASRLELGQAYEQYF. The CDR3 bases are TGCGCCAGCAGGTTGGAATTGGGACAGGCCTACGAGCAGTACTTC.

In this sample, this clonotype turned up many times. The chain uses TRBV2 and TRBJ2-7, with 8 bases fitting TRBD1. This CDR3 spans 14 amino acids. Germline V CDR1 and CDR2: SNHLY, FYNNEI. With 4 bases clipped from V and 4 bases from J, the junction kept 6 bases outside the gene matches. CDR3 amino acids: CASSVQRQGYEQYF. DNA for the CDR3: TGTGCCAGCAGTGTTCAGAGACAGGGGTACGAGCAGTACTTC.

In the case of this clonotype: A much larger clone lies one base from this, so it may be a read error. V gene TRBV13 combines with J gene TRBJ1-3; D is possibly TRBD1 (5 bases). The CDR3 has 15 amino acids. V lost 1 base and J lost 2, with 9 bases in between. The germline gives CDR1 PRHDT, CDR2 FYEKMQ (reference sequence). DNA of the CDR3: TGTGCCAGCAGCTTAGCTCCAGGGCCTGGAAACACCATATATTTT. The encoded protein is CASSLAPGPGNTIYF.

DNA for the CDR3: TGTGCCAGCCAGGGAAATTATTACGAGCAGTACTTC. Translation: CASQGNYYEQYF. The V call is TRBV28, the J call TRBJ2-7; weak D call: TRBD1 (5 bases). The germline V and J ends were trimmed by 8 bases and 4 bases, with 12 bases remaining between them. This CDR3 is built from 12 residues. Germline CDR1 is MDHEN and CDR2 is SYDVKM.

At least ten counts were recorded for this clonotype. V and J are TRBV13 and TRBJ1-2; the D is unclear. Trimming shortened V by 2 bases and J by 7 bases, and 11 bases separated the two germline ends. There are 13 residues in the CDR3. The germline V gene has CDR1 PRHDT and CDR2 FYEKMQ (reference sequence). The DNA for the CDR3 is TGTGCCAGCAGCTTACAAACTGGGCTTGGCTACACCTTC. Its translation is CASSLQTGLGYTF. The full variable domain, completed using reference TRBV13 and TRBJ1-2, is AAGVIQSPRHLIKEKRETATLKCYPIPRHDTVYWYQQGPGQDPQFLISFYEKMQSDKGSIPDRFSAQQFSDYHSELNMSSLELGDSALYFCASSLQTGLGYTFGSGTRLTVV.

This clonotype was counted ten times or more. V gene TRBV20-1 combines with J gene TRBJ2-7; no definite D call. The CDR3 is 13 residues long. Germline V gene data show CDR1 as DFQATT and CDR2 as SNEGSKA (reference sequence). The V and J ends lost 2 bases and 0 bases respectively, with 8 bases between them. CDR3 protein: CSARLDISYEQYF. Written as DNA, the CDR3 is TGCAGTGCTAGACTCGACATCTCCTACGAGCAGTACTTC.

This chain joins TRBV4-2 and TRBJ2-7, with no clear D. CDR3 size: 15 residues. Germline values: CDR1 LGHNA, CDR2 YNFKEQ. Trimming pared 0 bases from V and 0 bases from J, leaving 9 bases between. The CDR3 DNA reads as TGTGCCAGCAGCCAAGAGGAGTCCTTCTCCTACGAGCAGTACTTC. It is translated as CASSQEESFSYEQYF.

This clonotype appeared many times. The chain combines TRBV6-1 with TRBJ1-1, with D perhaps TRBD1 (6 bases). V was cut by 2 bases and J by 5 bases, with 12 bases left in between. The V gene's germline CDR1 is MNHNS and CDR2 SASEGT. This CDR3 has 14 amino acids. CDR3 protein: CASSERGVLTEAFF. The CDR3 region has the DNA TGTGCCAGCAGTGAAAGGGGGGTTTTAACTGAAGCTTTCTTT.

This clonotype came up a few times. The chain combines TRBV2 with TRBJ2-5, with D tentatively TRBD1 (5 bases). Trimming took off 0 bases at V and 5 bases at J, with 10 bases between the two ends. The CDR3 is 14 amino acids. Germline values: CDR1 SNHLY, CDR2 FYNNEI. CDR3 sequence: CASSEARRVETQYF. The DNA for the CDR3 is TGTGCCAGCAGTGAAGCACGCAGGGTTGAGACCCAGTACTTC.

At least ten counts were recorded for this clonotype. V is TRBV28 and J is TRBJ1-5; D is perhaps TRBD1 (5 bases). Trimming removed 5 bases at V and 0 bases at J, with 14 bases between. Per the germline V gene, CDR1 is MDHEN and CDR2 is SYDVKM. The CDR3 runs to 16 residues. This CDR3 reads CASSRREGRSNQPQHF. DNA of the CDR3: TGTGCCAGCAGTCGAAGGGAGGGACGTAGCAATCAGCCCCAGCATTTT.

The chain has TRBV13 and TRBJ2-6, with D perhaps TRBD1 (6 bases). Trimming took 5 bases from V and 0 from J, leaving 23 bases between them. The germline CDR1 and CDR2 sequences are PRHDT and FYEKMQ (reference sequence). The CDR3 sequence is 20 residues long. CDR3 in DNA: TGTGCCAGCAGCCCCCTATACTTGAGGACAGAAGTCTCTGGGGCCAACGTCCTGACTTTC. Translating gives CASSPLYLRTEVSGANVLTF.

J is TRBJ2-2 and V is TRBV5-6; TRBD2 matches 14 bases. The CDR3 is 17 amino acids. V shed 4 bases and J 6 bases; nucleotides not matched to a gene: 8. Germline CDR1 is SGHDT and CDR2 is YYEEEE. CDR3 sequence (DNA): TGTGCCAGCAGCCCGGGACTAGCGGGAGAACAGGCCGGGGAGCTGTTTTTT. The encoded protein is CASSPGLAGEQAGELFF.

This clonotype was found many times. The chain couples TRBV12-5 to TRBJ1-1; 9 nucleotides match TRBD1. V lost 6 bases and J lost 4; bases outside the gene matches: 6. Germline CDR1 reads LGHNT; CDR2 reads FRNRAP. The CDR3 sequence is 14 residues long. The CDR3 DNA follows: TGTGCTAGTGGCCCCACAGGGGGCGGCACTGAAGCTTTCTTT. Translating gives CASGPTGGGTEAFF.

The chain employs TRBV11-1 and TRBJ2-5, with 13 bases fitting TRBD2. Germline values: CDR1 SGHAT, CDR2 FQDESV (reference sequence). V shed 4 bases and J 4 bases; nucleotides not matched to a gene: 15. The CDR3 runs 19 residues. DNA for the CDR3: TGTGCCAGCAGCTGGGGGACTAGCGGGAATGGAGAACCAGGAGAGACCCAGTACTTC. It yields the protein CASSWGTSGNGEPGETQYF.

This clonotype was counted at least ten times. The chain is built from TRBV5-1 and TRBJ2-7; TRBD2 matches at 11 bases. The germline CDR1 and CDR2 sequences are SGHRS and YFSETQ. The length of the CDR3 is 13 residues. Trimming removed 2 bases from V and 6 bases from J; junction bases left unmatched: 1. The CDR3 spells CASSFTSGGEQYF. For the CDR3, the DNA is TGCGCCAGCAGCTTTACTAGCGGGGGCGAGCAGTACTTC.